This T cell receptor (beta chain) originates from a study of cytomegalovirus exposure and HLA in healthy donors. The primer mix had 60 Vbeta and 13 Jbeta primers. Assay used: immunoSEQ multiplex PCR; TCRdb lists only in-frame clones, some missing. The sample consists of over 95,000 clones, around three quarters of them appearing once. Study conclusions and caveats: Cytomegalovirus association was listed for 170 or so TCR beta chains.

As regards this clone: Its target is unknown.

Trimming at V came to 4 bases and at J to 6 bases, leaving 7 bases not matched to a gene. Germline loops: CDR1 KGHSH, CDR2 LQKENI. This CDR3 comprises 15 residues. The chain carries TRBV18 and TRBJ1-2; 11 bases agree with TRBD1. This receptor was obtained from a female donor in good health and CMV-seronegative. Material: PBMCs. The CDR3 DNA reads TGTGCCAGCTCACAGCCCGGACAGGGGGCTAATGGCTACACCTTC. It encodes CASSQPGQGANGYTF.